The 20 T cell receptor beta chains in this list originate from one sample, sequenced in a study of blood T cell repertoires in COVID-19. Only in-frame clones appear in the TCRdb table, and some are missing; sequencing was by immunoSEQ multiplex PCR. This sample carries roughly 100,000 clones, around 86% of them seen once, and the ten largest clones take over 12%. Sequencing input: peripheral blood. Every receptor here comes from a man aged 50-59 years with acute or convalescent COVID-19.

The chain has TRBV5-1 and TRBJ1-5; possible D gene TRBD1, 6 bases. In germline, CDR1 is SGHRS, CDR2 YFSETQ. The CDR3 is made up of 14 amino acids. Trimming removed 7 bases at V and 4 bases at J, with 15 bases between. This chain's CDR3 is CASPSGTLNQPQHF. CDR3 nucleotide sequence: TGCGCCAGCCCCTCCGGGACATTAAATCAGCCCCAGCATTTT.

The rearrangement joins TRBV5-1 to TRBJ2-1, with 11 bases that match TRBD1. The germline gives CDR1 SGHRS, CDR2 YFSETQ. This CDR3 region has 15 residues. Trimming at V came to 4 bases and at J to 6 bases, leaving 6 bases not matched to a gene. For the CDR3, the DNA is TGCGCCAGCAGCCGCGGACAGGGGGCCGCCAATGAGCAGTTCTTC. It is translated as CASSRGQGAANEQFF.

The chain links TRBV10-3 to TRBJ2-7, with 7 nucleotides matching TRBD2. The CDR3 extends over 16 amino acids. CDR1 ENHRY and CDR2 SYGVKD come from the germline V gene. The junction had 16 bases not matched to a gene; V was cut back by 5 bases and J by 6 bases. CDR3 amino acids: CAISNPGGGYMGEQYF. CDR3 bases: TGTGCCATCAGTAACCCTGGGGGGGGGTATATGGGCGAGCAGTACTTC.

CDR3 loop: CASSQGHISYNEQFF. The DNA for the CDR3 is TGTGCCAGCAGCCAAGGGCATATCTCCTACAATGAGCAGTTCTTC. J is TRBJ2-1 and V is TRBV3-1 (or the pseudogene TRBV3-2); D ambiguous. The CDR3 sequence is 15 residues long. V was trimmed by 1 base and J by 0 bases, leaving 7 bases between them. The V gene's germline CDR1 is LGHDT and CDR2 YNNKEL (reference sequence).

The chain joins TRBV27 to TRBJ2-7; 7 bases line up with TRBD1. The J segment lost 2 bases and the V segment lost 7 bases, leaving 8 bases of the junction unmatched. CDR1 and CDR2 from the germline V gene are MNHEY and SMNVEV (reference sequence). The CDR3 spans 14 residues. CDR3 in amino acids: CASTPPGQPYEQYF. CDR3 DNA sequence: TGTGCCAGCACCCCTCCGGGACAGCCCTACGAGCAGTACTTC.

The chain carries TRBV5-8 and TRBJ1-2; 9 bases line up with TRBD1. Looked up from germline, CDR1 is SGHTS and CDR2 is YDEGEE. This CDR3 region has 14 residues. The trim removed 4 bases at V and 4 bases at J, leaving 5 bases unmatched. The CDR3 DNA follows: TGTGCCAGCAGCCAGGACAGGGGAGGCTATGGCTACACCTTC. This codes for CASSQDRGGYGYTF.

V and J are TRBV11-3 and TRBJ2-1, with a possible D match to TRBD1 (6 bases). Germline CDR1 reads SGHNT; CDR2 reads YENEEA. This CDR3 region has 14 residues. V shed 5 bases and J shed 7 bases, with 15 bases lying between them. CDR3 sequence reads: CASSPDSLANEQFF. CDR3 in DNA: TGTGCCAGCAGCCCGGACAGCCTCGCGAATGAGCAGTTCTTC.

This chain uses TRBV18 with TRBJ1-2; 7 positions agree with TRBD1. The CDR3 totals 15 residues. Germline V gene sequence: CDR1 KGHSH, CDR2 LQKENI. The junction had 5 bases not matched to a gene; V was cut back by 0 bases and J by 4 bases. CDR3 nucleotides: TGTGCCAGCTCACCACCGGTAGGGGGCGGCTATGGCTACACCTTC. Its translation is CASSPPVGGGYGYTF.

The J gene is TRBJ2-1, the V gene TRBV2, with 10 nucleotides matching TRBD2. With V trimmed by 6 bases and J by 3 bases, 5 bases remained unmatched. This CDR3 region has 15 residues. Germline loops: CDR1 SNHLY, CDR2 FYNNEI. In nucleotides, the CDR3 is TGTGCCAGCAGAGTCACTAGCGGGGACTACAATGAGCAGTTCTTC. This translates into CASRVTSGDYNEQFF. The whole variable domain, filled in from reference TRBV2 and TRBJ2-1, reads EPEVTQTPSHQVTQMGQEVILRCVPISNHLYFYWYRQILGQKVEFLVSFYNNEISEKSEIFDDQFSVERPDGSNFTLKIRSTKLEDSAMYFCASRVTSGDYNEQFFGPGTRLTVL.

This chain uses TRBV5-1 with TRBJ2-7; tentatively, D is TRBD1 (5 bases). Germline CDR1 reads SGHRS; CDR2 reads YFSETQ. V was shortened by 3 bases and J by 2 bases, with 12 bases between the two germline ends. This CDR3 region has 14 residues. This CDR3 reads CASSSGQGTYEQYF. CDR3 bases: TGCGCCAGCAGCTCTGGACAAGGGACCTACGAGCAGTACTTC. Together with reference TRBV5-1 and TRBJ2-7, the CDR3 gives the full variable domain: KAGVTQTPRYLIKTRGQQVTLSCSPISGHRSVSWYQQTPGQGLQFLFEYFSETQRNKGNFPGRFSGRQFSNSRSEMNVSTLELGDSALYLCASSSGQGTYEQYFGPGTRLTVT.

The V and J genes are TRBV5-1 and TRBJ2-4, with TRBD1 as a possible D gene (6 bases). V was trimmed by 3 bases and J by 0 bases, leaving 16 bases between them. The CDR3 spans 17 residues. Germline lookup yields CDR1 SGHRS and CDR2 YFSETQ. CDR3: CASSSGALTLAKNIQYF. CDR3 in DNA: TGCGCCAGCAGCTCAGGGGCTCTAACTCTAGCCAAAAACATTCAGTACTTC.

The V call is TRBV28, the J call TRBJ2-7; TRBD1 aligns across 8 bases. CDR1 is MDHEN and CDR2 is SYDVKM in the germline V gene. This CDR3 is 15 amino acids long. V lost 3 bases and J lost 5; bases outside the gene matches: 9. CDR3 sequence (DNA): TGTGCCAGCAGTTTGGGAGGACAGGGAGCCCACGAGCAGTACTTC. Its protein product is CASSLGGQGAHEQYF.

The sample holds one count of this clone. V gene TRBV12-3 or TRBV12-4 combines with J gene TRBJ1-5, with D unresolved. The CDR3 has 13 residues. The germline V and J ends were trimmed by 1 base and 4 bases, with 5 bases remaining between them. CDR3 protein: CASSLVVNQPQHF. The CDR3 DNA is TGTGCCAGCAGTTTAGTCGTGAATCAGCCCCAGCATTTT.

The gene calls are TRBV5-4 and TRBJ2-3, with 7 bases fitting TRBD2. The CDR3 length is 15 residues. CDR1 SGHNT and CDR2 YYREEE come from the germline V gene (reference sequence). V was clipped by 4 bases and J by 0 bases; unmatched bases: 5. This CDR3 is CASSRDYTSTDTQYF. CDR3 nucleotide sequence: TGTGCCAGCAGCCGGGACTACACTAGCACAGATACGCAGTATTTT.

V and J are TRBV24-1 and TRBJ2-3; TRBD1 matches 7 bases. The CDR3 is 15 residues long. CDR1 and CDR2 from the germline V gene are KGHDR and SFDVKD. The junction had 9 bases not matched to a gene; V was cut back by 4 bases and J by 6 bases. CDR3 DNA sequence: TGTGCCACCAGTGACAGAGGACAGGTCGTTGATACGCAGTATTTT. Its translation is CATSDRGQVVDTQYF.

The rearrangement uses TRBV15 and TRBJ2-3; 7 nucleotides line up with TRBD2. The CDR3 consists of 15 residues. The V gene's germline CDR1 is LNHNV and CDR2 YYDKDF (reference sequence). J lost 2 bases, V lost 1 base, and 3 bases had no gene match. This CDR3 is CATSRGLAPTDTQYF. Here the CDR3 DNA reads TGTGCCACCAGCAGAGGACTAGCCCCCACAGATACGCAGTATTTT. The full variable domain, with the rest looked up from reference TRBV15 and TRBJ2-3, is DAMVIQNPRYQVTQFGKPVTLSCSQTLNHNVMYWYQQKSSQAPKLLFHYYDKDFNNEADTPDNFQSRRPNTSFCFLDIRSPGLGDTAMYLCATSRGLAPTDTQYFGPGTRLTVL.

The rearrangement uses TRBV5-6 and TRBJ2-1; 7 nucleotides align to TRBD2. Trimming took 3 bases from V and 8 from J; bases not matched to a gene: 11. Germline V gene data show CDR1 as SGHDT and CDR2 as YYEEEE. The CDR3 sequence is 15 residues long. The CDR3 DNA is TGTGCCAGCAGCTCAGGACTAGTGAGAGGCCATGAGCAGTTCTTC. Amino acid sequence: CASSSGLVRGHEQFF.

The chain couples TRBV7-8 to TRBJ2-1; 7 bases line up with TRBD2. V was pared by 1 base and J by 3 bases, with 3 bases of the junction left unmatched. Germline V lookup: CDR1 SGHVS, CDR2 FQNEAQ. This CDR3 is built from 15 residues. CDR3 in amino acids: CASSLDGGIYNEQFF. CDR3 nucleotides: TGTGCCAGCAGCTTAGACGGGGGGATCTACAATGAGCAGTTCTTC.

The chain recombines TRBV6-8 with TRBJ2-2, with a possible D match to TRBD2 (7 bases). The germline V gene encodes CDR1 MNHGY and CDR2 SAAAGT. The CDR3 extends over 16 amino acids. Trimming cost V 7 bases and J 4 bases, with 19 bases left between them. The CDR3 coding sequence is TGTGCCAGCAAGGGGGGGCCGAGGATTCCCACCGGGGAGCTGTTTTTT. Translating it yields CASKGGPRIPTGELFF.

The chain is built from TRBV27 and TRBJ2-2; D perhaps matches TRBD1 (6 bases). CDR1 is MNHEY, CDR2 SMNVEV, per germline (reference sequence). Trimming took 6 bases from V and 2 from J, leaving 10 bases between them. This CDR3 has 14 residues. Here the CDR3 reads CASRLDSNTGELFF. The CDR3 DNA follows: TGTGCCAGCAGGCTGGACAGCAACACCGGGGAGCTGTTTTTT.